Shown below are 4 T cell receptor beta chains from a single sample sequenced in a study of blood T cell repertoires in COVID-19. Here immunoSEQ multiplex PCR was the method, and the copy in TCRdb shows in-frame clones only, minus some. Among 300,000 to 400,000 clones, 87% were seen once, and the ten largest hold 1%. The sample comprised PBMCs or T cells enriched from blood (not recorded which). These receptors were collected from a woman aged 30 to 39 who had recovered from COVID-19.

The rearrangement joins TRBV7-9 to TRBJ1-6, with TRBD1 matching 8 bases. Trimming cost V 3 bases and J 7 bases; bases outside gene matches: 2. Germline lookup yields CDR1 SEHNR and CDR2 FQNEAQ (reference sequence). The CDR3 totals 14 residues. CDR3 protein: CASSLDRENSPLHF. CDR3 DNA sequence: TGTGCCAGCAGCTTGGACAGGGAGAATTCACCCCTCCACTTT.

The chain links TRBV27 to TRBJ2-1; 7 nucleotides align to TRBD1. Trimming took 4 bases from V and 6 from J; bases not matched to a gene: 9. CDR3 length equals 15 residues. Germline lookup yields CDR1 MNHEY and CDR2 SMNVEV (reference sequence). The CDR3 spells CASSSPGQPVNEQFF. The CDR3 DNA sequence: TGTGCCAGCAGTTCTCCGGGACAGCCGGTCAATGAGCAGTTCTTC.

The chain uses TRBV29-1 and TRBJ1-1; 12 bases are shared with TRBD1. The CDR3 has 15 amino acids. V was pared by 6 bases and J by 4 bases, with 9 bases of the junction left unmatched. Germline values: CDR1 SQVTM, CDR2 ANQGSEA. The CDR3, as DNA: TGCAGCGTATTCCGGGACAGGGGGCTGAGCACTGAAGCTTTCTTT. This gives the protein CSVFRDRGLSTEAFF.

The chain is built from TRBV7-9 and TRBJ2-5, with D maybe TRBD1 (5 bases). The CDR3 is 14 amino acids. Germline V gene lookup returns CDR1 SEHNR and CDR2 FQNEAQ (reference sequence). The V and J ends lost 5 bases and 1 base respectively, with 11 bases between them. The CDR3 here is CASSTRTSQETQYF. The CDR3 coding sequence is TGTGCCAGCAGCACCCGGACAAGCCAAGAGACCCAGTACTTC.